The clone carrying this TCR beta chain was detected only once. The sample belongs to a study of blood T cell repertoires in COVID-19. Study in general: Sources were T cells, B-cell-depleted T cells, or PBMCs; the material itself was cDNA or gDNA.

The assay was immunoSEQ multiplex PCR, and TCRdb's table has in-frame clones only and misses some. Seen here are about 220,000 clones, 65% to 90% observed once, and the top ten hold roughly 2.2%. The CDR3 sequence is 17 residues long. The V gene end was trimmed by 0 bases and the J gene end by 2 bases; junction bases not matched to a gene: 6. Looked up from germline, CDR1 is LGHDT and CDR2 is YNNKEL (reference sequence). The chain combines TRBV3-1 (or the pseudogene TRBV3-2) with TRBJ2-4, with TRBD2 identical over 8 bases. The sequence was obtained from a woman aged 70 to 79 with COVID-19, enrolled during active disease. The sample consisted of peripheral blood. The CDR3 spells CASSQDVAGGSKNIQYF. CDR3 DNA: TGTGCCAGCAGCCAAGATGTTGCGGGAGGTTCCAAAAACATTCAGTACTTC.